This T cell receptor beta chain was profiled in a study of vaccination and CD4 T cells after COVID-19. About the research overall: Overlapping spike peptides from SARS-CoV-2, HCoV-NL63, HCoV-OC43 and HCoV-229E served to stimulate the cells.

This clonotype appeared a few times. The antigen is undetermined. Treatment given: approximately 11-day PBMC culture with coronavirus spike peptide pools or control peptides (ViraFEST assay). This CDR3 is built from 15 residues. From germline, CDR1 is SGHDN and CDR2 FVKESK. V shed 1 base and J shed 4 bases, with 13 bases lying between them. Broader study findings: Median SARS-CoV-2-reactive clonotype numbers went from roughly 19 to 38; this increase was not significant.

The Oncomine TCR Beta short-read assay was what sequenced the DNA obtained from cultured CD4+ T cells. TCRdb ran MiXCR on the PCR reads and lists one entry per CDR3 protein. The repertoire includes approximately 13,000 distinct CDR3 sequences, less than 60% of them detected once, and over 9.5% sits in the top ten. This chain connects TRBV14 to TRBJ2-5; D is uncertain. The TCR originated in a human donor who had recovered from COVID-19. Sequencing used CD4+ T cells from blood, cultured in vitro. The CDR3 DNA is TGTGCCAGCAGCCAAGCGCGTCGGACCGGAGAGACCCAGTACTTC. It yields the protein CASSQARRTGETQYF.